The T cell receptor (beta chain) described here comes from a study of human T cells and chemical hapten exposure. Study information: Patches with 0.01% DPC went on the upper back, and the tests were read at 6 days. Chiefly women, the patients showed alopecia areata, totalis or universalis.

Time point noted: patch test 1, 2 weeks after DPC sensitization. Treatment here: therapeutic diphenylcyclopropenone sensitization with weekly scalp DPC. A note on this clonotype: What it binds is not known.

With V trimmed by 2 bases and J by 6 bases, 2 bases remained unmatched. Germline V lookup: CDR1 DFQATT, CDR2 SNEGSKA (reference sequence). The CDR3 is 12 amino acids. The study's findings and limits: Counts of expanded TCRs (at PT1) showed a positive correlation with patch test score.

A single record per CDR3 protein comes from TCRdb applying MiXCR to the RACE reads. The table shows about 380,000 distinct CDR3 sequences, with about 4.4% occurring only once. The receptor was derived from a woman in her fifties or sixties with alopecia areata. Some clones in this sample may be carry-over from other donors' samples. The source material was whole blood, sampled in connection with sensitization to the hapten diphenylcyclopropenone (DPC). The chain has TRBV20-1 and TRBJ1-2, with 8 bases aligning to TRBD1. CDR3 sequence: CSARPGGNGYTF. In DNA form, the CDR3 reads TGCAGTGCTAGACCAGGGGGCAATGGCTACACCTTC.